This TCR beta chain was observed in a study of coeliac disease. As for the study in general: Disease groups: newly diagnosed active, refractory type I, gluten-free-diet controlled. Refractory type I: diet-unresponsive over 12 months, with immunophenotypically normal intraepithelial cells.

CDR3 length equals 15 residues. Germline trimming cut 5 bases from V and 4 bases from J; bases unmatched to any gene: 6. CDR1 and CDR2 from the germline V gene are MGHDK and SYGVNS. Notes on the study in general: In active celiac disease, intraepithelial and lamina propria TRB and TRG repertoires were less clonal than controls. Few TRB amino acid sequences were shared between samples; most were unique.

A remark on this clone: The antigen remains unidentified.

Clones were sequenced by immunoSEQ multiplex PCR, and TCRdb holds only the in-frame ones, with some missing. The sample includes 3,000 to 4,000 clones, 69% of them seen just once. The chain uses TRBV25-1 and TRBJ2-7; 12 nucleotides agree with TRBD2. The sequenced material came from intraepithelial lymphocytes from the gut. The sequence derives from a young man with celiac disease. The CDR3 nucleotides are TGTGCCAGCAGTTCAGGACTAGCGGGAACGTACGAGCAGTACTTC. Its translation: CASSSGLAGTYEQYF.